These 22 T cell receptor beta chains came from one sample sequenced in a study of PD-1 blockade in classical Hodgkin lymphoma. Autologous stem cell transplantation was followed by relapse in every patient, and brentuximab vedotin exposure varied. Using immunoSEQ multiplex PCR, the repertoire was profiled, and TCRdb retains in-frame clones only, with some absent. The sample records 24,000 or so clones, approximately 70% being singletons. The sample was peripheral blood mononuclear cells (PBMCs), taken at baseline. Receptors were obtained from a human donor with classical Hodgkin lymphoma.

The V and J genes are TRBV6-1 and TRBJ1-2; D gene unclear. With 2 bases removed from V and 3 bases from J, the gap between germline ends came to 16 bases. Germline CDR1 is MNHNS and CDR2 is SASEGT. The CDR3 runs to 16 residues. The chain's CDR3 is CASSETWKGLDYGYTF. The CDR3, as DNA: TGTGCCAGCAGTGAAACGTGGAAAGGGTTGGACTATGGCTACACCTTC.

CDR3 DNA: TGCAGCGTTGAAGCCCTAGAAAATGAGCAGTTCTTC. This gives the protein CSVEALENEQFF. The gene calls are TRBV29-1 and TRBJ2-1; D uncertain. CDR3 length equals 12 residues. Germline values: CDR1 SQVTM, CDR2 ANQGSEA. V lost 1 base to trimming and J lost 7 bases, with 8 bases between them.

The chain has TRBV28 and TRBJ1-1; no firm D call. Trimming took off 1 base at V and 0 bases at J, with 9 bases between the two ends. The CDR3 contains 15 residues. Germline V gives CDR1 MDHEN, CDR2 SYDVKM. CDR3 sequence: CASSLLRGMNTEAFF. As DNA, the CDR3 is TGTGCCAGCAGTTTATTACGAGGTATGAACACTGAAGCTTTCTTT.

The V and J genes are TRBV5-1 and TRBJ1-1; no clear D. Trimming pared 3 bases from V and 3 bases from J, leaving 18 bases between. This CDR3 is 16 amino acids long. CDR1 and CDR2 from the germline V gene are SGHRS and YFSETQ. The CDR3: CASSYVSGSRDTEAFF. The CDR3 region has the DNA TGCGCCAGCAGCTATGTCTCCGGGTCAAGGGACACTGAAGCTTTCTTT. The variable domain in full, with the rest retrieved from reference TRBV5-1 and TRBJ1-1, is KAGVTQTPRYLIKTRGQQVTLSCSPISGHRSVSWYQQTPGQGLQFLFEYFSETQRNKGNFPGRFSGRQFSNSRSEMNVSTLELGDSALYLCASSYVSGSRDTEAFFGQGTRLTVV.

This clone was counted between two and nine times. The rearrangement joins TRBV5-1 to TRBJ1-4, with D maybe TRBD1 (5 bases). V lost 6 bases, J lost 6 bases, and 18 bases lay in between. The CDR3 sequence is 15 residues long. The germline V gene encodes CDR1 SGHRS and CDR2 YFSETQ. The CDR3 nucleotides are TGCGCCAGCAACCCCGGTAGGGGCCTAGATGAAAAACTGTTTTTT. It yields the protein CASNPGRGLDEKLFF.

This clone has only one observation. The chain combines TRBV18 with TRBJ2-5; D not certain. The CDR3 totals 14 residues. V was pared by 0 bases and J by 3 bases, with 8 bases between. Germline CDR1 reads KGHSH; CDR2 reads LQKENI. CDR3 residues: CASSPPIGKETQYF. The CDR3 DNA reads as TGTGCCAGCTCACCACCGATAGGGAAAGAGACCCAGTACTTC.

This sequence joins TRBV6-6 and TRBJ2-5; D uncertain. V was clipped by 4 bases and J by 1 base, with 7 bases between them. Germline V gene data show CDR1 as MNHNY and CDR2 as SVGAGI (reference sequence). This CDR3 is 13 amino acids long. The CDR3 region is CASSSGPQETQYF. The CDR3 DNA follows: TGTGCCAGCAGTTCCGGTCCCCAAGAGACCCAGTACTTC.

This clone was picked up a small number of times. The chain is built from TRBV9 and TRBJ2-3, with 9 bases lining up with TRBD2. The CDR3 sequence is 16 residues long. The V and J ends lost 4 bases and 2 bases, in that order; junction bases with no gene match: 8. CDR1 SGDLS and CDR2 YYNGEE come from the germline V gene. The CDR3 DNA reads TGTGCCAGCAGCTCTTTACTAGCGGGCCACACAGATACGCAGTATTTT. Amino acids: CASSSLLAGHTDTQYF.

J is TRBJ2-7 and V is TRBV30; no firm D call. V was pared by 0 bases and J by 2 bases, with 14 bases between. Germline CDR1 is GTSNPN and CDR2 is SVGIG (reference sequence). CDR3 length equals 15 residues. The CDR3 sequence: CAWSVRPKAPYEQYF. The CDR3 bases are TGTGCCTGGAGTGTTAGGCCTAAAGCCCCCTACGAGCAGTACTTC.

The rearrangement joins TRBV7-9 to TRBJ1-1; 9 bases fit TRBD1. The V gene's germline CDR1 is SEHNR and CDR2 FQNEAQ (reference sequence). This CDR3 region has 16 residues. With 0 bases clipped from V and 6 bases from J, the junction kept 8 bases outside the gene matches. The CDR3 protein is CASSLAGQGRLSEAFF. The CDR3 DNA follows: TGTGCCAGCAGCTTAGCTGGACAGGGGCGTCTCTCTGAAGCTTTCTTT. Using reference TRBV7-9 and TRBJ1-1 for the parts outside the CDR3, the full variable domain is DTGVSQNPRHKITKRGQNVTFRCDPISEHNRLYWYRQTLGQGPEFLTYFQNEAQLEKSRLLSDRFSAERPKGSFSTLEIQRTEQGDSAMYLCASSLAGQGRLSEAFFGQGTRLTVV.

This chain uses TRBV27 with TRBJ2-5; 7 nucleotides agree with TRBD1. The germline CDR1 and CDR2 sequences are MNHEY and SMNVEV (reference sequence). V gave up 5 bases and J gave up 5 bases; unmatched junction bases: 8. The CDR3 is made up of 14 amino acids. The CDR3 protein is CASSKTGLAETQYF. The CDR3 DNA reads TGTGCCAGCAGTAAGACAGGGCTCGCGGAGACCCAGTACTTC.

This clone was seen more than once but under ten times. CDR3 nucleotide sequence: TGCGCCAGCAGCCAAGATCGAGACAGGGGTTGGGGCTACACCTTC. Translating gives CASSQDRDRGWGYTF. The chain recombines TRBV4-3 with TRBJ1-2; 8 nucleotides agree with TRBD1. J gave up 8 bases and V 0 bases, and 8 bases lay outside the gene matches. Germline loops: CDR1 LGHNA, CDR2 YSLEER. CDR3 length: 15 residues.

The chain has TRBV2 and TRBJ2-7, with D unclear. The CDR3 extends over 10 amino acids. The germline CDR1 and CDR2 sequences are SNHLY and FYNNEI. V was pared by 6 bases and J by 3 bases, with 3 bases between. The CDR3 region is CASRNYEQYF. The DNA of the CDR3 is TGTGCCAGCAGAAACTACGAGCAGTACTTC.

This clone occurred once. This chain links TRBV11-2 with TRBJ1-1; 7 bases fit TRBD1. The CDR3 covers 17 residues. Looked up from germline, CDR1 is SGHAT and CDR2 is FQNNGV. V trimming: 2 bases; J trimming: 4 bases; junction bases outside the gene matches: 13. Here the CDR3 reads CASSLRRGQRGGTEAFF. As DNA, the CDR3 is TGTGCCAGCAGCTTAAGAAGGGGACAGCGGGGTGGCACTGAAGCTTTCTTT.

The chain links TRBV11-3 to TRBJ2-1; tentative D call: TRBD2 (6 bases). With 7 bases removed from V and 6 bases from J, the gap between germline ends came to 13 bases. This CDR3 region has 13 residues. The germline V gene has CDR1 SGHNT and CDR2 YENEEA. The DNA for the CDR3 is TGTGCCAGCACCAGGCGGGGTATCAATGAGCAGTTCTTC. Translated, it gives CASTRRGINEQFF.

Only one count was recorded for this clone. This chain links TRBV30 with TRBJ2-2; 8 bases fit TRBD1. Germline loops: CDR1 GTSNPN, CDR2 SVGIG (reference sequence). This CDR3 is 19 amino acids long. With V trimmed by 1 base and J by 0 bases, 13 bases remained unmatched. CDR3 nucleotide sequence: TGTGCCTGGAGTGACCGCAGGGGGCGATCAACGCCGAACACCGGGGAGCTGTTTTTT. It encodes CAWSDRRGRSTPNTGELFF. Complete variable domain (other parts from reference TRBV30 and TRBJ2-2): SQTIHQWPATLVQPVGSPLSLECTVEGTSNPNLYWYRQAAGRGLQLLFYSVGIGQISSEVPQNLSASRPQDRQFILSSKKLLLSDSGFYLCAWSDRRGRSTPNTGELFFGEGSRLTVL.

The chain employs TRBV27 and TRBJ2-1; D ambiguous. This CDR3 comprises 18 residues. V dropped 6 bases and J dropped 7 bases, with 28 bases sitting between them. CDR1 MNHEY and CDR2 SMNVEV come from the germline V gene (reference sequence). CDR3 sequence reads: CASRANGSPLLVVNEQFF. The CDR3 region has the DNA TGTGCCAGCAGGGCTAATGGGTCTCCTCTCTTGGTCGTGAATGAGCAGTTCTTC.

This clone was detected only once. V usage is TRBV25-1 and J usage is TRBJ2-7; D gene uncertain. The CDR3 is 14 amino acids. Trimming took 1 base from V and 3 from J, leaving 10 bases between them. The germline V gene has CDR1 MGHDK and CDR2 SYGVNS. The CDR3 here is CASSEFGRDYEQYF. CDR3 bases: TGTGCCAGCAGTGAATTCGGCAGAGACTACGAGCAGTACTTC.

This chain joins TRBV11-1 and TRBJ1-1, with unresolved D. The germline CDR1 and CDR2 sequences are SGHAT and FQDESV (reference sequence). V was pared by 5 bases and J by 3 bases, with 10 bases between. The length of the CDR3 is 13 residues. The CDR3 coding sequence is TGTGCCAGCAGCCCCGGAAGGGACACTGAAGCTTTCTTT. It encodes CASSPGRDTEAFF.

The V call is TRBV2, the J call TRBJ1-2, with 9 bases fitting TRBD1. The CDR3 consists of 14 residues. From germline, CDR1 is SNHLY and CDR2 FYNNEI. Trimming at V came to 7 bases and at J to 3 bases, leaving 6 bases not matched to a gene. CDR3 protein: CASNPRTGDYGYTF. In nucleotides, the CDR3 is TGTGCCAGCAATCCCCGGACAGGGGACTATGGCTACACCTTC.

This chain joins TRBV11-2 and TRBJ2-3, with 9 bases matching TRBD2. V lost 1 base, J lost 7 bases, and 15 bases stayed unmatched. The CDR3 runs 18 residues. Germline-derived CDR1 and CDR2 are SGHAT and FQNNGV. CDR3 coding DNA: TGTGCCAGCAGCTTAGCCCCAGCTAGCGGCGGGGGGGGATATACGCAGTATTTT. It specifies CASSLAPASGGGGYTQYF.

This chain connects TRBV29-1 to TRBJ1-2; no reliable D call. Per germline, CDR1 SQVTM and CDR2 ANQGSEA. The CDR3 spans 11 residues. V was trimmed by 8 bases and J by 8 bases, leaving 15 bases between them. CDR3 in amino acids: CSLRASHGYTF. The CDR3 DNA sequence: TGCAGCCTCCGGGCGTCCCACGGCTACACCTTC.